The 7 T cell receptor beta chains presented below share a single source sample, sequenced in a study of T cell responses to AZD1222 COVID-19 vaccine (dated by TCRdb to about 2021). Sample time point, as interpreted from the label and publication: about 28 days (+/-7) after the second vaccine dose. Library preparation was by the immunoSEQ multiplex PCR assay. This is the immuneACCESS table as TCRdb keeps it, with only in-frame sequences that have V and J called. A part of the clones is gone; compared with another copy, unresolved V genes explain less than half, and the rest is unexplained. The sample has 120,000 or so clones on record, just under 95% of them singletons. The biggest ten clones account for approximately 2.7% of the sample. The source material was peripheral blood, sampled 28 days after the second AZD1222 dose. The origin of the receptors is an adult who received the AZD1222 COVID-19 vaccine.

This clone has a handful of counts. The genes are TRBV5-6 and TRBJ1-2, with 9 bases fitting TRBD1. The CDR3 runs to 12 residues. Germline V CDR1 and CDR2: SGHDT, YYEEEE. Trimming cost V 3 bases and J 8 bases; bases outside gene matches: 2. The CDR3 here is CASSWDRDGYTF. CDR3 in DNA: TGTGCCAGCAGCTGGGACAGGGACGGCTACACCTTC.

This chain uses TRBV6-4 with TRBJ2-3, with unresolved D. Between the trimmed V and J ends, which lost 6 bases and 5 bases, there was a span of 15 bases. Germline V gives CDR1 MRHNA, CDR2 SNTAGT. This CDR3 is 14 amino acids long. The CDR3 reads CASSRSPRQDTQYF. CDR3 nucleotides: TGTGCCAGCAGCCGCTCTCCTCGGCAAGATACGCAGTATTTT.

The chain carries TRBV18 and TRBJ1-1, with TRBD1 matching 10 bases. The V gene's germline CDR1 is KGHSH and CDR2 LQKENI. CDR3 length: 16 amino acids. V gave up 2 bases and J gave up 3 bases; unmatched junction bases: 6. In DNA, the CDR3 is TGTGCCAGCTCACCATATACGGGACAGGGGCACACTGAAGCTTTCTTT. Its protein product is CASSPYTGQGHTEAFF.

This clone is medium-sized (0.01 to 0.1%) in the sample. This chain uses TRBV27 with TRBJ1-4; possibly TRBD1 for D (5 bases). CDR3 length: 15 residues. The germline gives CDR1 MNHEY, CDR2 SMNVEV (reference sequence). V lost 0 bases and J lost 7, with 12 bases in between. The CDR3 sequence is CASSLSGTWGEKLFF. DNA for the CDR3: TGTGCCAGCAGTTTATCCGGGACCTGGGGTGAAAAACTGTTTTTT.

This clone was counted once. The chain uses TRBV5-1 and TRBJ1-3; 9 nucleotides match TRBD1. V shed 3 bases and J 0 bases; nucleotides not matched to a gene: 4. The germline V gene encodes CDR1 SGHRS and CDR2 YFSETQ. CDR3 length: 16 amino acids. CDR3 DNA: TGCGCCAGCAGCTGGGGACAGGGAAGCTCTGGAAACACCATATATTTT. Encoded protein: CASSWGQGSSGNTIYF.

V gene TRBV5-1 combines with J gene TRBJ1-5, with D possibly matching TRBD1 (6 bases). Germline CDR1 SGHRS, CDR2 YFSETQ. This CDR3 has 15 amino acids. V was cut by 0 bases and J by 1 base, with 8 bases left in between. CDR3 in amino acids: CASSLDQGSNQPQHF. In DNA form, the CDR3 reads TGCGCCAGCAGCTTGGATCAGGGGAGCAATCAGCCCCAGCATTTT.

The CDR3 loop is CASSQGHLNTEAFF. For the CDR3, the DNA is TGCGCCAGCAGCCAAGGTCACCTGAACACTGAAGCTTTCTTT. V gene TRBV4-3 combines with J gene TRBJ1-1; the D is unclear. CDR1 is LGHNA and CDR2 is YSLEER in the germline V gene. CDR3 length equals 14 residues. V was trimmed by 1 base and J by 0 bases, leaving 6 bases between them.